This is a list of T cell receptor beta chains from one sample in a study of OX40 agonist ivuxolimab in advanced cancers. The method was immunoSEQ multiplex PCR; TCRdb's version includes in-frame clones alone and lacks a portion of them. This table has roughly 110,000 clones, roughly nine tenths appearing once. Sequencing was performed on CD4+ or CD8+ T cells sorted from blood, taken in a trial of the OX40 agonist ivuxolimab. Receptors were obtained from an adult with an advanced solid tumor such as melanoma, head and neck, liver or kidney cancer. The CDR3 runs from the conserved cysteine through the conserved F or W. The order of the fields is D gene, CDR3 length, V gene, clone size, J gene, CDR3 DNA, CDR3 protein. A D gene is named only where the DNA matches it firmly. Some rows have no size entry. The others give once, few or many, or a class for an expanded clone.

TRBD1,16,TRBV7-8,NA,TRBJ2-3,TGTGCCAGCAGCTTGAAAAGGGCACAGGGGGGAGATACGCAGTATTTT,CASSLKRAQGGDTQYF
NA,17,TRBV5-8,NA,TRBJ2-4,TGTGCCAGCAGCTTGGAGTCGGTAATTCTAGCCAAAAACATTCAGTACTTC,CASSLESVILAKNIQYF
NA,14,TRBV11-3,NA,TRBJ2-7,TGTGCCAGCAGCTCGGGACGGGGCAGCTACGAGCAGTACTTC,CASSSGRGSYEQYF
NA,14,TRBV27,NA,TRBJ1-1,TGTGCCAGCAGTTTATCCCCTGGGAACACTGAAGCTTTCTTT,CASSLSPGNTEAFF
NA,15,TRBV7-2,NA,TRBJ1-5,TGTGCCAGCAGCTTAGCTGGACAGTTGGGTCAGCCCCAGCATTTT,CASSLAGQLGQPQHF
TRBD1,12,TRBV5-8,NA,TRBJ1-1,TGTGCCACCGGGACAGGGAGTACTGAAGCTTTCTTT,CATGTGSTEAFF
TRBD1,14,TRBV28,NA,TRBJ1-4,TGTGCCAGCAGTCTCCGGGACAGGGCCGGAAAACTGTTTTTT,CASSLRDRAGKLFF
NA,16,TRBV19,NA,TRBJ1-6,TGTGCCAGTACCCCTTCCACGGCGTTTTCTAATTCACCCCTCCACTTT,CASTPSTAFSNSPLHF
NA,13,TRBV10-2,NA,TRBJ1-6,TGCGCCAGCAGTGAGGCGATTAATTCACCCCTCCACTTT,CASSEAINSPLHF
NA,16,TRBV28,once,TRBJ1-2,TGTGCCAGCAGTTTCCTAAACCTGGGCAGAAACTATGGCTACACCTTC,CASSFLNLGRNYGYTF
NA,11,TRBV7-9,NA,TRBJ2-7,TGTGCCAGCAGCTCCTATGAGGAGCAGTACTTC,CASSSYEEQYF
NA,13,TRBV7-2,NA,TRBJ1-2,TGTGCCAGCAGCTTTTTCAGGGACTATGGCTACACCTTC,CASSFFRDYGYTF
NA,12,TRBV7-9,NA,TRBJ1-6,TGTGCCAGTGACAGTTCGGCTTCACCCCTCCACTTT,CASDSSASPLHF
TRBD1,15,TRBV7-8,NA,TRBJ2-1,TGTGCCAGCAGCTGGGGACAGAGCTCCTACAATGAGCAGTTCTTC,CASSWGQSSYNEQFF
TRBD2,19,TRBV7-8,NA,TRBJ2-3,TGTGCCAGCAGATATACCATCCAGGGTAGCGGGGGGCGCACAGATACGCAGTATTTT,CASRYTIQGSGGRTDTQYF
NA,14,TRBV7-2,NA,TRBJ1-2,TGTGCCAGCAGCTTAGCCACGTATAACTATGGCTACACCTTC,CASSLATYNYGYTF
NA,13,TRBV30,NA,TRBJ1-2,TGTGCCTGGAACGCAGGGGAGAGAGGTGGCTACACCTTC,CAWNAGERGGYTF
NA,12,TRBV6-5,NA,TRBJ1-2,TGTGCCAGCAGGGGAGGGGTGTTGGGCTACACCTTC,CASRGGVLGYTF